The 27 T cell receptor beta chains below come from one sample, sequenced in a study of T-cell reconstitution after alpha-beta-depleted transplantation in children. Unique molecular identifiers tagged the TCRbeta library. TCRdb fed the PCR reads into MiXCR, producing one record per CDR3 protein. The sample carries over 400,000 distinct CDR3 sequences, around 46% recorded once. The sample consisted of PBMCs, taken before TCRalphabeta/CD19-depleted stem cell transplant. The origin of the receptors is a girl aged 2 to 9 with aplastic anemia, due to receive a stem cell transplant.

This clonotype has more than one count but fewer than ten. The V gene is TRBV27, the J gene TRBJ1-1; D is unclear. The CDR3 runs to 15 residues. Germline loops: CDR1 MNHEY, CDR2 SMNVEV (reference sequence). Deletions cut 7 bases from V and 0 bases from J, with 15 bases between. The CDR3 reads CASTENSLMNTEAFF. The CDR3 nucleotides are TGTGCCAGCACTGAGAACAGCCTCATGAACACTGAAGCTTTCTTT.

The sample holds a few counts of this clonotype. The V gene is TRBV7-9, the J gene TRBJ2-7; TRBD2 aligns across 8 bases. After removal of 1 base from V and 4 bases from J, the junction contained 6 bases not matched to a gene. The CDR3 totals 15 residues. CDR1 is SEHNR, CDR2 FQNEAQ, per germline (reference sequence). CDR3 sequence reads: CASSLEVLADYEQYF. The CDR3 nucleotides read TGTGCCAGCAGCTTAGAGGTACTAGCGGATTACGAGCAGTACTTC. Using reference TRBV7-9 and TRBJ2-7 for the parts outside the CDR3, the full variable domain is DTGVSQNPRHKITKRGQNVTFRCDPISEHNRLYWYRQTLGQGPEFLTYFQNEAQLEKSRLLSDRFSAERPKGSFSTLEIQRTEQGDSAMYLCASSLEVLADYEQYFGPGTRLTVT.

The table lists this clonotype with a count of one. The rearrangement uses TRBV30 and TRBJ1-2; TRBD1 might be the D (5 bases). Trimming removed 5 bases at V and 6 bases at J, with 16 bases between. Germline V CDR1 and CDR2: GTSNPN, SVGIG (reference sequence). CDR3 length: 13 amino acids. The CDR3 region has the DNA TGTGCCTGGGATTATGGAGGGGCGGATGGCTACACCTTC. This translates into CAWDYGGADGYTF. The entire variable domain, with the rest obtained from reference TRBV30 and TRBJ1-2, is as follows: SQTIHQWPATLVQPVGSPLSLECTVEGTSNPNLYWYRQAAGRGLQLLFYSVGIGQISSEVPQNLSASRPQDRQFILSSKKLLLSDSGFYLCAWDYGGADGYTFGSGTRLTVV.

This clonotype was seen a handful of times. J is TRBJ2-1 and V is TRBV20-1; 8 bases are a match to TRBD2. Trimming at V came to 2 bases and at J to 8 bases, leaving 17 bases not matched to a gene. The CDR3 extends over 17 amino acids. Germline V CDR1 and CDR2: DFQATT, SNEGSKA (reference sequence). The CDR3 DNA is TGCAGTGCTAGAACCCGGGTCGGGGCGGGGGGTACATATGAGCAGTTCTTC. Amino acid sequence: CSARTRVGAGGTYEQFF.

At least ten counts were recorded for this clonotype. V is TRBV5-1 and J is TRBJ2-1; 7 bases align to TRBD2. The CDR3 length is 15 residues. V gave up 6 bases and J gave up 2 bases; unmatched junction bases: 8. From germline, CDR1 is SGHRS and CDR2 YFSETQ. The CDR3 here is CASNSGTVTYNEQFF. The DNA for the CDR3 is TGCGCCAGCAACAGCGGGACGGTAACCTACAATGAGCAGTTCTTC.

CDR3 nucleotides: TGTGCCAGCAGCGTACACACAGATACGCAGTATTTT. Protein: CASSVHTDTQYF. This chain links TRBV7-8 with TRBJ2-3; no reliable D call. Germline assignment: CDR1 SGHVS and CDR2 FQNEAQ. The V end was cut by 5 bases, the J end by 2 bases, with 5 bases between. The CDR3 is 12 residues long.

The chain carries TRBV28 and TRBJ2-7; unclear D gene. Germline CDR1 reads MDHEN; CDR2 reads SYDVKM. This CDR3 has 14 residues. V lost 7 bases and J lost 4, with 17 bases in between. CDR3 loop: CASTPVSSYYEQYF. In DNA, the CDR3 is TGTGCCAGCACCCCAGTGAGTTCCTATTACGAGCAGTACTTC.

This clonotype was counted many times. Here the CDR3 DNA reads TGCGCCAGCAGCTTGCTGGGGACTAGCGGGTACAATGAGCAGTTCTTC. This gives the protein CASSLLGTSGYNEQFF. The chain recombines TRBV5-1 with TRBJ2-1, with TRBD2 matching over 12 bases. Germline V gene data show CDR1 as SGHRS and CDR2 as YFSETQ. This CDR3 is 16 amino acids long. The V gene end was trimmed by 1 base and the J gene end by 4 bases; junction bases not matched to a gene: 3.

This rearrangement joins TRBV5-1 to TRBJ2-7, with 8 bases identical to TRBD1. J was trimmed by 3 bases and V by 4 bases; bases with no gene match: 9. Looked up from germline, CDR1 is SGHRS and CDR2 is YFSETQ. CDR3 length equals 15 residues. Written as DNA, the CDR3 is TGCGCCAGCAGCAGAGAGACAGGGGCCGGCTACGAGCAGTACTTC. This codes for CASSRETGAGYEQYF.

This chain joins TRBV28 and TRBJ1-2; no clear D. The V and J ends lost 7 bases and 3 bases respectively, with 12 bases between them. Per the germline V gene, CDR1 is MDHEN and CDR2 is SYDVKM. The CDR3 spans 13 residues. CDR3 nucleotide sequence: TGTGCCAGCACTCGCCCCGTTGACTATGGCTACACCTTC. This codes for CASTRPVDYGYTF.

The rearrangement links TRBV18 to TRBJ2-7, with 7 bases lining up with TRBD1. The CDR3 loop spans 14 amino acids. The germline gives CDR1 KGHSH, CDR2 LQKENI. J gave up 6 bases and V 3 bases, and 8 bases lay outside the gene matches. CDR3 coding DNA: TGTGCCAGCTCACCTGGGACAGCCCTAGTCGAGCAGTACTTC. Protein: CASSPGTALVEQYF. Based on the CDR3 plus reference TRBV18 and TRBJ2-7, the full variable domain is NAGVMQNPRHLVRRRGQEARLRCSPMKGHSHVYWYRQLPEEGLKFMVYLQKENIIDESGMPKERFSAEFPKEGPSILRIQQVVRGDSAAYFCASSPGTALVEQYFGPGTRLTVT.

The CDR3 DNA sequence: TGTGCCAGCAGTTCGACACAGGGAAACACCATATATTTT. It specifies CASSSTQGNTIYF. This chain links TRBV12-3 or TRBV12-4 with TRBJ1-3; D gene ambiguous. V was trimmed by 4 bases and J by 4 bases, leaving 8 bases between them. The length of the CDR3 is 13 residues.

In nucleotides, the CDR3 is TGTGCCAGCTCACGGTTCCTGGGTAGCGGAGTACAAGAGACCCAGTACTTC. Protein: CASSRFLGSGVQETQYF. V gene TRBV18 combines with J gene TRBJ2-5; D perhaps matches TRBD2 (6 bases). Trimming cost V 4 bases and J 2 bases, with 20 bases left between them. This CDR3 region has 17 residues. The germline gives CDR1 KGHSH, CDR2 LQKENI.

The chain recombines TRBV3-1 with TRBJ1-2, with 7 bases lining up with TRBD1. This CDR3 is 14 amino acids long. Losses at the gene ends were 1 base for V and 7 bases for J; bases not matched to a gene: 6. Germline-derived CDR1 and CDR2 are LGHDT and YNNKEL (reference sequence). This CDR3 reads CASSQAPDRVGYTF. CDR3 DNA: TGTGCCAGCAGCCAAGCCCCAGACAGGGTTGGCTACACCTTC. The full variable domain, its missing parts supplied by reference TRBV3-1 and TRBJ1-2, is DTAVSQTPKYLVTQMGNDKSIKCEQNLGHDTMYWYKQDSKKFLKIMFSYNNKELIINETVPNRFSPKSPDKAHLNLHINSLELGDSAVYFCASSQAPDRVGYTFGSGTRLTVV.

The chain links TRBV2 to TRBJ2-1, with D maybe TRBD1 (6 bases). This CDR3 is built from 13 residues. V was pared by 5 bases and J by 9 bases, with 14 bases between. The V gene's germline CDR1 is SNHLY and CDR2 FYNNEI. The CDR3 region has the DNA TGTGCCAGCAGTCCTTACAGGGCTGGTGAGCAGTTCTTC. Translation gives CASSPYRAGEQFF.

CDR3 sequence reads: CSVGDPLESSYEQYF. The CDR3 DNA follows: TGCAGCGTTGGTGACCCACTCGAAAGCTCCTACGAGCAGTACTTC. This rearrangement joins TRBV29-1 to TRBJ2-7; the D is unclear. CDR1 SQVTM and CDR2 ANQGSEA come from the germline V gene. Between the trimmed V and J ends, which lost 4 bases and 0 bases, there was a span of 16 bases. The CDR3 extends over 15 amino acids.

The V gene is TRBV28, the J gene TRBJ1-1; D is unresolved. The V gene's germline CDR1 is MDHEN and CDR2 SYDVKM. The ends were cut back, 6 bases at V and 10 bases at J, with 15 bases in the middle. The CDR3 is 12 amino acids. The CDR3 nucleotides read TGTGCCAGCAGGACTAAAATCGGCGGAGCTTTCTTT. Translated, it gives CASRTKIGGAFF.

This chain links TRBV12-3 or TRBV12-4 with TRBJ2-5; 8 bases fit TRBD1. CDR3 length equals 15 residues. V gave up 2 bases and J gave up 2 bases; unmatched junction bases: 4. The CDR3 region has the DNA TGTGCCAGCAGTTTATTCCAGGGGGCACAAGAGACCCAGTACTTC. The encoded protein is CASSLFQGAQETQYF.

This clonotype was detected a few times. CDR3 sequence: CASSFGAPGWGTSYEQYF. In DNA, the CDR3 is TGTGCCAGCAGCTTTGGGGCCCCAGGGTGGGGGACCTCCTACGAGCAGTACTTC. This sequence joins TRBV11-2 and TRBJ2-7; either TRBD1 or TRBD2 may fit D (5 bases each). Germline assignment: CDR1 SGHAT and CDR2 FQNNGV. V lost 3 bases and J lost 0, with 21 bases in between. The CDR3 has 18 amino acids.

This clonotype was counted once. The chain joins TRBV7-9 to TRBJ2-1; 13 nucleotides line up with TRBD2. The ends lost 2 bases at V and 8 bases at J; junction bases unmatched: 3. The CDR3 runs 15 residues. Germline CDR1 SEHNR, CDR2 FQNEAQ (reference sequence). The CDR3, as DNA: TGTGCCAGCAGCTTAACACTAGCGGGGGGGGATGAGCAGTTCTTC. It specifies CASSLTLAGGDEQFF.

In its sample, this clonotype was seen a few times. The J gene is TRBJ2-5, the V gene TRBV29-1; a weak D match, TRBD2 (6 bases). CDR1 SQVTM and CDR2 ANQGSEA come from the germline V gene. The CDR3 loop spans 14 amino acids. The V gene lost 4 bases and the J gene lost 4 bases, with 16 bases spanning the gap. CDR3 sequence (DNA): TGCAGCGTTGGTGGGGGACTGAGGACAGAGACCCAGTACTTC. Its translation: CSVGGGLRTETQYF.

This sequence joins TRBV7-9 and TRBJ2-7; TRBD1 agrees at 7 bases. Trimming took 5 bases from V and 1 from J; bases not matched to a gene: 5. CDR3 length: 14 residues. Per germline, CDR1 SEHNR and CDR2 FQNEAQ (reference sequence). The CDR3 sequence: CASSTQDRSYEQYF. The DNA for the CDR3 is TGTGCCAGCAGCACCCAGGACAGGTCCTACGAGCAGTACTTC.

This clonotype was seen only a few times. This chain uses TRBV7-6 with TRBJ2-5; possibly TRBD1 or TRBD2 for D (5 bases each). This CDR3 region has 16 residues. Trimming left V 2 bases short and J 2 bases short, with 15 bases between. Germline lookup yields CDR1 SGHVS and CDR2 FNYEAQ. Here the CDR3 DNA reads TGTGCCAGCAGCTTAATTGGGGGAACCCAACAAGAGACCCAGTACTTC. Its protein product is CASSLIGGTQQETQYF.

The J gene is TRBJ2-2, the V gene TRBV7-3; 8 bases agree with TRBD2. V lost 3 bases and J lost 6; bases outside the gene matches: 6. There are 15 residues in the CDR3. The germline CDR1 and CDR2 sequences are SGHTA and FQGTGA. CDR3 region: CASSLGGLDPGELFF. DNA for the CDR3: TGTGCCAGCAGCTTGGGGGGACTAGACCCCGGGGAGCTGTTTTTT.

The chain joins TRBV7-8 to TRBJ1-6; D gene uncertain. The ends were cut back, 0 bases at V and 9 bases at J, with 9 bases in the middle. CDR1 is SGHVS, CDR2 FQNEAQ, per germline. There are 14 residues in the CDR3. In DNA, the CDR3 is TGTGCCAGCAGCTTAGCCAGCGACACTTCACCCCTCCACTTT. Protein product: CASSLASDTSPLHF.

This sequence joins TRBV27 and TRBJ2-7; 7 nucleotides match TRBD1. There are 14 residues in the CDR3. Losses at the gene ends were 6 bases for V and 2 bases for J; bases not matched to a gene: 7. Germline V gives CDR1 MNHEY, CDR2 SMNVEV (reference sequence). The CDR3 loop is CASSRDSSAYEQYF. In DNA, the CDR3 is TGTGCCAGCAGCCGGGACAGCAGCGCCTACGAGCAGTACTTC.

This clonotype was observed at least ten times. CDR3 region: CSASGQGAGEAFF. The CDR3 bases are TGCAGTGCTAGCGGGCAGGGGGCTGGTGAAGCTTTCTTT. The rearrangement uses TRBV20-1 and TRBJ1-1, with 8 positions matching TRBD1. The V and J ends lost 3 bases and 7 bases, in that order; junction bases with no gene match: 7. CDR3 length: 13 residues. Germline CDR1 is DFQATT and CDR2 is SNEGSKA (reference sequence).